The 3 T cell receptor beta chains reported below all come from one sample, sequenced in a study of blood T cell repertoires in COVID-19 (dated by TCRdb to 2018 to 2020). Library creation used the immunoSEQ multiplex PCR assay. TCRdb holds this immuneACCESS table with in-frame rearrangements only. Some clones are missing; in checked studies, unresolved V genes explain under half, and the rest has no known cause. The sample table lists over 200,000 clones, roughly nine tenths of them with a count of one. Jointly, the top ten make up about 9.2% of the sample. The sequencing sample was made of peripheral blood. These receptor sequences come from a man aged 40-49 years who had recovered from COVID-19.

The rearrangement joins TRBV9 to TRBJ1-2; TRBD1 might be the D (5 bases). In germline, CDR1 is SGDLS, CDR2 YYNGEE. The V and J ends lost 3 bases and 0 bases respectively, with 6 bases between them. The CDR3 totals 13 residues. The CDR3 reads CASSGTPNYGYTF. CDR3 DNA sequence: TGTGCCAGCAGCGGGACACCTAACTATGGCTACACCTTC. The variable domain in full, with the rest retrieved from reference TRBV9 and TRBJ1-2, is DSGVTQTPKHLITATGQRVTLRCSPRSGDLSVYWYQQSLDQGLQFLIQYYNGEERAKGNILERFSAQQFPDLHSELNLSSLELGDSALYFCASSGTPNYGYTFGSGTRLTVV.

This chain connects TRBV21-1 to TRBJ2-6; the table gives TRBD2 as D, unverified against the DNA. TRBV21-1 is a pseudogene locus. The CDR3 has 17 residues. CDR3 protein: CASSKLAGVRGANVLTF. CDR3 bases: TGTGCCAGCAGCAAACTAGCGGGGGTTCGCGGGGCCAACGTCCTGACTTTC.

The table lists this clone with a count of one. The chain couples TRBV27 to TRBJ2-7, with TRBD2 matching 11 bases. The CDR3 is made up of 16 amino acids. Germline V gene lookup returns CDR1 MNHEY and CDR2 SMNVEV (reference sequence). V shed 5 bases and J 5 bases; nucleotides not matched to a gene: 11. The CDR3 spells CASSILTSGKPNEQYF. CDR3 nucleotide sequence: TGTGCCAGCAGTATACTGACTAGCGGGAAGCCCAACGAGCAGTACTTC.